The 8 T cell receptor beta chains reported below all come from one sample, sequenced in a study of T cells in women clearing cervical HPV infection. Sequencing was performed with immunoSEQ multiplex PCR; in TCRdb, only in-frame clones are kept and a portion is missing. The table for this sample gives about 16,000 clones. Sequencing was done on a sample of blood buffy coat. The receptor set was obtained from a woman between 18 and 70 years old with a cervical HPV16 infection that either progressed to CIN3+ or cleared (not recorded which).

The sequenced part of the CDR3 DNA is TGTGCCAGCAGCTTAGACCTCGGTAGA. It encodes CASSLDLGR. The full CDR3 is CASSLDLGRLFF. V and J are TRBV7-9 and TRBJ1-4; D is undetermined. The read ends 3 residues before the CDR3 terminus; that terminus is restored from the germline J gene. From germline, CDR1 is SEHNR and CDR2 FQNEAQ (reference sequence). This CDR3 region has 12 residues.

Concerning this clone: The observed sequence ends 3 residues before the CDR3 terminus, with the missing tail filled in from the germline J gene. This chain uses TRBV6-1 with TRBJ1-2, with 7 nucleotides matching TRBD1. V dropped 6 bases and J dropped 1; count of bases not matched to a gene: 11. CDR3 size: 16 residues. Germline CDR1 reads MNHNS; CDR2 reads SASEGT. Incomplete CDR3 DNA: TGTGCCAGCAGGGAATTCCGGACAGGAATTAACTATGGC. Translation gives CASREFRTGINYG. The full CDR3 is CASREFRTGINYGYTF.

As regards this clone: The CDR3 end is not reached by the read, which stops 3 residues before it; the germline J gene fills it in. The chain recombines TRBV10-1 with TRBJ2-5; D gene unclear. This CDR3 is 16 amino acids long. The germline V gene encodes CDR1 WNHNN and CDR2 SYGVQD (reference sequence). The ends were cut back, 2 bases at V and 1 base at J, with 14 bases in the middle. The sequenced part of the CDR3 DNA is TGCGCCAGCAGTGAGGGGCAGCCACCTTTCCAAGAGACC. Translating gives CASSEGQPPFQET. The complete CDR3 reads CASSEGQPPFQETQYF.

Comment on this clone: The read terminates 3 residues ahead of where the CDR3 ends, so the germline J gene completes it. V is TRBV10-2 and J is TRBJ1-2; D unresolved. Trimming took off 6 bases at V and 0 bases at J, with 5 bases between the two ends. Germline-derived CDR1 and CDR2 are WSHSY and SAAADI. The CDR3 is 12 residues long. CDR3 DNA, as far as it was read: TGCGCCAGCAGGGCTGCTAACTATGGC. It is translated as CASRAANYG. The complete CDR3 sequence is CASRAANYGYTF.

With respect to this clone: The missing CDR3 end, 3 residues past where the read stops, is filled in from the germline J gene. The J gene is TRBJ2-3, the V gene TRBV7-2, with D possibly TRBD2 on 6 matching bases. CDR3 length: 15 amino acids. Germline CDR1 reads SGHTA; CDR2 reads FQGNSA. CDR3 DNA, as far as it was read: TGTGCCAGCAGCTTAGCGAAGCGGGCCCAAGAGACG. As protein: CASSLAKRAQET. The complete CDR3 reads CASSLAKRAQETQYF.

About this clone itself: The sequenced fragment ends 3 residues before the CDR3 boundary, so the rest is inferred from the germline J gene. The chain is built from TRBV20-1 and TRBJ2-5; no definite D call. The germline V gene has CDR1 DFQATT and CDR2 SNEGSKA (reference sequence). The CDR3 sequence is 13 residues long. V was cut by 5 bases and J by 5 bases, with 15 bases left in between. The CDR3 sequence is CSAPKQQGETQYF. The sequenced CDR3 bases are TGCAGTGCTCCCAAACAACAAGGGGAGACC.

As to this clone: The read gets to within 3 residues of the CDR3 end, and the germline J gene fills in the rest. The V and J genes are TRBV28 and TRBJ1-2; D not resolved. V was pared by 8 bases and J by 4 bases, with 14 bases between. From germline, CDR1 is MDHEN and CDR2 SYDVKM. This CDR3 spans 13 amino acids. This CDR3 is CASQEAPFYGYTF. The CDR3 DNA, read in part, is TGTGCCAGCCAGGAAGCTCCCTTCTATGGC.

Judged by frequency, this clone is medium-sized. The read falls 3 residues short of the CDR3 end, and the missing part is taken from the germline J gene. The rearrangement links TRBV18 to TRBJ2-7, with D hard to call. Trimming stripped 3 bases from V and 4 bases from J, with 13 bases between. This CDR3 spans 14 amino acids. Germline assignment: CDR1 KGHSH and CDR2 LQKENI. CDR3 sequence reads: CASSPPSNGYEQYF. Partial CDR3 DNA: TGTGCCAGCTCACCTCCCAGTAACGGGTACGAG.